The text below deals with one T cell receptor beta chain. This sample is part of a study of T cell responses to AZD1222 COVID-19 vaccine. TCRdb keeps only in-frame clones here, not all; method: immunoSEQ multiplex PCR. The table records 80,000 to 100,000 clones, about 89% of them present only once. There are 13 residues in the CDR3. Germline CDR1 and CDR2: WSHSY and SAAADI. V was shortened by 2 bases and J by 4 bases, with 6 bases between the two germline ends. This sequence was found in an adult who received the AZD1222 COVID-19 vaccine. Sequencing used peripheral blood, obtained 28 days after the second AZD1222 dose. The gene calls are TRBV10-2 and TRBJ1-5; D gene uncertain. DNA of the CDR3: TGCGCCAGCAGTGAGCAAGTAAATCAGCCCCAGCATTTT. This translates into CASSEQVNQPQHF.